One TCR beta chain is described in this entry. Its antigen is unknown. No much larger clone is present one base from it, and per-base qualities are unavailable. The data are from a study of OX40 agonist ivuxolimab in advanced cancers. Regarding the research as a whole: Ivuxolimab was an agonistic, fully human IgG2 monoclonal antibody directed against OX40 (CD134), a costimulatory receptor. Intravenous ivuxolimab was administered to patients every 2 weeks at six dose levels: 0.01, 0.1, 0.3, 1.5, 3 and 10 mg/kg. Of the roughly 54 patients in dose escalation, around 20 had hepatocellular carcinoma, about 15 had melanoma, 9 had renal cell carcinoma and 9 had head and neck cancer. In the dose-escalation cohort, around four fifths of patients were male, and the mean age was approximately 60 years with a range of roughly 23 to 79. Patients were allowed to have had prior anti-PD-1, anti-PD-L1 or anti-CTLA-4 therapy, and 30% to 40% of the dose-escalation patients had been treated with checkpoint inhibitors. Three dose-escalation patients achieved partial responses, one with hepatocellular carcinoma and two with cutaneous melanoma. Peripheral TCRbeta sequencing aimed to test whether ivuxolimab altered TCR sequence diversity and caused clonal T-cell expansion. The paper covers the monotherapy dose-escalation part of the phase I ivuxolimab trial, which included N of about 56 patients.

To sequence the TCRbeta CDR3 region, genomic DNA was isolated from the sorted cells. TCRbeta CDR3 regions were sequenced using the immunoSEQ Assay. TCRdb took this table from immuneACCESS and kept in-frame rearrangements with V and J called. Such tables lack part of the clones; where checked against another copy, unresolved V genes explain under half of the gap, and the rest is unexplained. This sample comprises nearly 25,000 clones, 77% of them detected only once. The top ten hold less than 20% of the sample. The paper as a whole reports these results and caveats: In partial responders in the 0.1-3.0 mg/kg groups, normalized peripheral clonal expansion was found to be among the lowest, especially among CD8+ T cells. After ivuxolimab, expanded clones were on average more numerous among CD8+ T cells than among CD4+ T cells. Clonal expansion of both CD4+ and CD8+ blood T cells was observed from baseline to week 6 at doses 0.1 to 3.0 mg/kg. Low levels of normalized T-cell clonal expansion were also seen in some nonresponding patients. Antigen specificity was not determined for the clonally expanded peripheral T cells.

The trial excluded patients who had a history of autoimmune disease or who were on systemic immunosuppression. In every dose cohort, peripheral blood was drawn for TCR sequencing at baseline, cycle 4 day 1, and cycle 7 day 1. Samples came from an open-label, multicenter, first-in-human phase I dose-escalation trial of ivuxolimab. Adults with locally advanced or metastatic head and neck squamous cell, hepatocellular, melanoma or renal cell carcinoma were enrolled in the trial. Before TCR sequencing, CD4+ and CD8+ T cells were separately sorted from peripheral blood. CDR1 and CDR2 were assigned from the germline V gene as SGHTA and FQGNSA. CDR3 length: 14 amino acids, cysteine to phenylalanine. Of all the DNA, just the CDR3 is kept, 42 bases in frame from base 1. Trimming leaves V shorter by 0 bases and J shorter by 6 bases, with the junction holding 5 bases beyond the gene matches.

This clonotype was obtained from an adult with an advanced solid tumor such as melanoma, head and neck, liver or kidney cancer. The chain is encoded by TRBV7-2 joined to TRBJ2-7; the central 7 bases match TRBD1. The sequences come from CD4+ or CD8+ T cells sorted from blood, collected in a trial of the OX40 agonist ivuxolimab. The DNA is TGTGCCAGCAGCTTAGCGACAGGGTTGAGCGAGCAGTACTTC. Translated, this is CASSLATGLSEQYF.